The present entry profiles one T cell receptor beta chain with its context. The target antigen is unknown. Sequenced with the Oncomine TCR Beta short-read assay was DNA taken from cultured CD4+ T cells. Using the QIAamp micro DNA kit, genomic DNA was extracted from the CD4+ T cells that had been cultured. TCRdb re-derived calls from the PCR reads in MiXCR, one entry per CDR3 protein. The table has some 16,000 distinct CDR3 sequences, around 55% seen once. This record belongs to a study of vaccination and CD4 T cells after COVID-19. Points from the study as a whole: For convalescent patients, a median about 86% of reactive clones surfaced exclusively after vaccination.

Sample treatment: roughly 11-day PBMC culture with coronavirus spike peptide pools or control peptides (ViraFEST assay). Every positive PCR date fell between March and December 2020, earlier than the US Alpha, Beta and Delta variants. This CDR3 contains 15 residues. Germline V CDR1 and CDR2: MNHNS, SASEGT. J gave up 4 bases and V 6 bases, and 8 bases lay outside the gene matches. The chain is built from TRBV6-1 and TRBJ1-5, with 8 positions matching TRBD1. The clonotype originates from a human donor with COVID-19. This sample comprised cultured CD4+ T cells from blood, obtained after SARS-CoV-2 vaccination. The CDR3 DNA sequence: TGTGCCAGCAGCAAGGACAGGGCGGGGAATCAGCCCCAGCATTTT. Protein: CASSKDRAGNQPQHF.